The following is a T cell receptor (beta chain) sequence with its context. This entry belongs to a study of control samples from healthy donors and cancer patients. Assay used: immunoSEQ multiplex PCR; TCRdb lists only in-frame clones, some missing. The data hold approximately 100,000 clones, with more than 70% observed a single time. The TCR was taken from a woman aged 40 to 55 in good health. Sequenced input: blood.

CDR3 nucleotides: TGTGCCAGCAGCTTAGCAGGGTTTGCTGAAGCTTTCTTT. Protein: CASSLAGFAEAFF. The chain joins TRBV7-9 to TRBJ1-1; D is unclear. The CDR3 has 13 residues. CDR1 is SEHNR and CDR2 is FQNEAQ in the germline V gene (reference sequence). Between the trimmed V and J ends, which lost 0 bases and 6 bases, there was a span of 8 bases.